The clone carrying this TCR beta chain was picked up many times. Its antigen is as yet unknown. This sample is part of a study of T cells after yellow fever vaccination. Germline assignment: CDR1 SGHTA and CDR2 FQGTGA. This CDR3 has 14 residues. Unmatched junction bases numbered 7, after V lost 5 bases and J lost 9 bases. One entry per CDR3 protein, called by TCRdb with MiXCR from the 5' RACE reads. Of around 340,000 distinct CDR3 sequences in the sample, about 12% were seen once. Findings and caveats of the study: Primary-vaccination clones mostly resurfaced post-booster (about 96% CD4, 85% to 90% CD8).

Here the sequenced sample was CD4+ T cells sorted from PBMCs, taken 15 days after the yellow fever booster vaccination. The rearrangement links TRBV7-3 to TRBJ2-1, with 10 positions matching TRBD2. The source of this sequence is a man aged 18 to 35 who received the YFV17D yellow fever vaccine. CDR3 amino acids: CASSPSGGAVEQFF. In nucleotides, the CDR3 is TGTGCCAGCAGCCCAAGCGGGGGGGCGGTTGAGCAGTTCTTC.